The rows below give T cell receptor beta chains drawn from one sample of a study of beta chain features in type 1 diabetes. The repertoire was sequenced with immunoSEQ multiplex PCR; TCRdb's copy has only in-frame clones and lacks some. The repertoire includes a few hundred thousand clones, 8.5% to 10% of them detected once, and about 0.6% sits in the top ten. The sample consisted of central memory CD4+ T cells from blood. The receptors stem from a man aged 25-45 years with type 1 diabetes. CDR3s include the opening cysteine and the closing phenylalanine or tryptophan. The order of the fields is D gene, V gene, clone size, J gene, CDR3 DNA, CDR3 protein. D genes are given only for firm matches. Where a row states a size, it is once, few, many or the class of an expanded clone; other rows omit it.

>-|TRBV5-6|-|TRBJ2-1
TGTGCCAGCAGCTTGGACGTACCAAGCTCCTACAATGAGCAGTTCTTC
CASSLDVPSSYNEQFF
>-|TRBV28|-|TRBJ2-1
TGTGCCAGCAGACGAGAGTACAATGAGCAGTTCTTC
CASRREYNEQFF
>TRBD1|TRBV28|many|TRBJ2-7
TGTGCCAGCAGTTCGGGACAGGGATACGAGCAGTACTTC
CASSSGQGYEQYF
>-|TRBV7-2|few|TRBJ1-2
TGTGCCAGCAGCTTTTCACAAAACTATGGCTACACCTTC
CASSFSQNYGYTF
>-|TRBV16|many|TRBJ1-1
TGTGCCAGCAGCCAAGGGGAGAACACTGAAGCTTTCTTT
CASSQGENTEAFF
>-|TRBV29-1|-|TRBJ2-5
TGCAGCGCCCAAGTCGGGTTGGAGACCCAGTACTTC
CSAQVGLETQYF
>-|TRBV7-3|-|TRBJ2-2
TGTGCCAGCAGCTTAAATAGGGACACCGGGGAGCTGTTTTTT
CASSLNRDTGELFF
>-|TRBV27|-|TRBJ2-1
TGTGCCAGCAGTCCTCAGAGCGGGTCCTACAATGAGCAGTTCTTC
CASSPQSGSYNEQFF
>-|TRBV28|-|TRBJ1-3
TGTGCCAGCAGTTTGTACAGCGCTGGAAACACCATATATTTT
CASSLYSAGNTIYF
>TRBD2|TRBV11-2|-|TRBJ2-1
TGTGCCAGCAGCCGGGGAGGACTAGCGTATTACAATGAGCAGTTCTTC
CASSRGGLAYYNEQFF
>-|TRBV30|many|TRBJ1-2
TGTGCCTGGACCTCCCACAGGGACTATGGCTACACCTTC
CAWTSHRDYGYTF
>TRBD1|TRBV7-2|-|TRBJ1-4
TGTGCCAGCAGCGCTCGACAGGGTACTAATGAAAAACTGTTTTTT
CASSARQGTNEKLFF
>-|TRBV5-1|many|TRBJ1-1
TGCGCCAGCAGCCCCCGGGAAGGGACGAACACTGAAGCTTTCTTT
CASSPREGTNTEAFF
>-|TRBV6-5|-|TRBJ2-7
TGTGCCAGCACCGAGAGACCAGGGTACGAGCAGTACTTC
CASTERPGYEQYF
>-|TRBV7-2|-|TRBJ2-1
TGTGCCAGCAGCTTGATGCAGGTTTGGTTCTTC
CASSLMQVWFF
>-|TRBV6-5|-|TRBJ2-6
TGTGCCAGCAGTGAGAAATCTGGGGCCAACGTCCTGACTTTC
CASSEKSGANVLTF
>TRBD2|TRBV9|few|TRBJ2-7
TGTGCCAGCAGCGTTAGCGGGAGGGAGGGCTCCTACGAGCAGTACTTC
CASSVSGREGSYEQYF
>-|TRBV6-1|few|TRBJ2-1
TGTGCCAGCAGTTATTCGGGAAATGAGCAGTTCTTC
CASSYSGNEQFF
>TRBD1|TRBV5-4|few|TRBJ2-5
TGTGCCAGCAGCCCGCCCACAGGGGACGAGACCCAGTACTTC
CASSPPTGDETQYF
>TRBD2|TRBV28|-|TRBJ2-1
TGTGCCAGCAGTTCGACTCTGTTAGCGGGCTCCAGGGATGAGCAGTTCTTC
CASSSTLLAGSRDEQFF
>-|TRBV6-5|few|TRBJ1-5
TGTGCCAGCAGTTATCAGGGCGCCAATCAGCCCCAGCATTTT
CASSYQGANQPQHF
>-|TRBV4-1|few|TRBJ1-2
TGTGCCAGCAGCGGGAAAGATGGCTACACCTTC
CASSGKDGYTF
>-|TRBV7-3|-|TRBJ2-5
TGTGCCAGCAGCCCGACGATCCAAGAGACCCAGTACTTC
CASSPTIQETQYF
>TRBD1|TRBV19|-|TRBJ1-5
TGTGCCAGTAGTATGGAGGGGGCAAGCAATCAGCCCCAGCATTTT
CASSMEGASNQPQHF
>-|TRBV4-2|-|TRBJ2-4
TGTGCCAGCAGCTTAGGAGCTCTGAACATTCAGTACTTC
CASSLGALNIQYF
>-|TRBV7-9|many|TRBJ1-4
TGTGCCAGCAGCCCCCCCCAGGGTCATAATGAAAAACTGTTTTTT
CASSPPQGHNEKLFF
>-|TRBV5-8|few|TRBJ1-1
TGTGCCAGCAGCTTGGGGGCCCACAACACTGAAGCTTTCTTT
CASSLGAHNTEAFF
>TRBD1|TRBV19|few|TRBJ2-6
TGTGCCAGTAGTATAGACACAGGGGCGGCTGGGGCCAACGTCCTGACTTTC
CASSIDTGAAGANVLTF
>-|TRBV15|few|TRBJ1-2
TGTGCCACCAGCAGAGATCCCTTAAGGGCGGACACCTTC
CATSRDPLRADTF
>-|TRBV5-4|many|TRBJ1-4
TGTGCCAGCAGGGCCCAGGGCACTAATGAAAAACTGTTTTTT
CASRAQGTNEKLFF
>-|TRBV15|few|TRBJ2-5
TGTGCCACCAGCAGACAGGGGGAGACCCAGTACTTC
CATSRQGETQYF
>TRBD1|TRBV9|few|TRBJ2-2
TGTGCCAGCAGCTATAATCCTGCGACAGGGGCCACCGGGGAGCTGTTTTTT
CASSYNPATGATGELFF
>-|TRBV25-1|-|TRBJ2-2
TGTGCCAGATCGTCGCGTGGTCCCGGGGAGCTGTTTTTT
CARSSRGPGELFF
>-|TRBV27|few|TRBJ2-1
TGTGCCAGCAGTATCCGGGACTCTATAGGAGAGCAGTTCTTC
CASSIRDSIGEQFF
>-|TRBV9|-|TRBJ2-5
TGTGCCAGCAGCGTAGGGGTTAATCAGCTCGAGACCCAGTACTTC
CASSVGVNQLETQYF
>TRBD1|TRBV6-4|-|TRBJ1-2
TGTGCCAGCAGCCCAGGACAGGCCTATGGCTACACCTTC
CASSPGQAYGYTF
>-|TRBV7-8|many|TRBJ1-2
TGTGCCAGCAGCTTAGACAGGGACTATGGCTACACCTTC
CASSLDRDYGYTF
>-|TRBV6-6|few|TRBJ1-2
TGTGCCAGCAGTTACACCCACCTTCGTGATGGCTACACCTTC
CASSYTHLRDGYTF
>TRBD2|TRBV5-4|few|TRBJ2-7
TGTGCCAGCAGCTCTGGTTGGCGACTAGCGGGCATTTTAGGTCACGAGCAGTACTTC
CASSSGWRLAGILGHEQYF
>-|TRBV2|few|TRBJ2-2
TGTGCCAGCAGTGAAGCGGGGTTCGGGGAGCTGTTTTTT
CASSEAGFGELFF
>-|TRBV21-1|-|TRBJ2-1
TGTGCCAGCAGCCCCCTCTTAGGTGGGTCCTACAATGAGCAGTTCTTC
CASSPLLGGSYNEQFF
>-|TRBV2|-|TRBJ2-3
TGTGCCAGCAGTGAGGGAACATTCGATACGCAGTATTTT
CASSEGTFDTQYF
>-|TRBV7-3|many|TRBJ1-5
TGTGCCAGCAGCTTAAATCAAGGTGGCAACAATCAGCCCCAGCATTTT
CASSLNQGGNNQPQHF
>-|TRBV7-2|-|TRBJ2-7
TGTGCCAGCAGTTCGACAGCGTCCTACGAGCAGTACTTC
CASSSTASYEQYF
>-|TRBV6-1|-|TRBJ2-5
TGTGCCACCGTACACCAGGGGACCGGGGAGACCCAGTACTTC
CATVHQGTGETQYF
>-|TRBV28|-|TRBJ2-7
TGTGCCAGCAGTTCGGCAGGCCTCCGGGGCCACGAGCAGTACTTC
CASSSAGLRGHEQYF
>TRBD1|TRBV18|few|TRBJ1-2
TGTGCCAGCTCAGATTCGCGACAGGGATTCAACTATGGCTACACCTTC
CASSDSRQGFNYGYTF
>-|TRBV13|few|TRBJ2-3
TGTGCCAGCAGCGGGCGAACAGATACGCAGTATTTT
CASSGRTDTQYF
>TRBD1|TRBV7-3|-|TRBJ1-5
TGTGCCAGCAGCGTTAGGGACAGGGGGCCTGATTATAGCAATCAGCCCCAGCATTTT
CASSVRDRGPDYSNQPQHF
>-|TRBV29-1|few|TRBJ1-1
TGCAGCGCCGTTACAGGGACAGAAGCTTTCTTT
CSAVTGTEAFF
>TRBD2|TRBV5-4|few|TRBJ2-7
TGTGCCAGCAGCCCAGGACTAGCGGACTCCTACGAGCAGTACTTC
CASSPGLADSYEQYF
>TRBD1|TRBV5-4|-|TRBJ2-3
TGCGCCAGCAGCTCGGGACAGGACACAGATACGCAGTATTTT
CASSSGQDTDTQYF
>TRBD1|TRBV28|-|TRBJ2-3
TGTGCCAGCAGTTTTCGGGGCCTCAGAGGGGGCGGAACAGATACGCAGTATTTT
CASSFRGLRGGGTDTQYF
>-|TRBV5-4|few|TRBJ2-3
TGTGCCAGCAGCGGACGGACGTTATCCACAGATACGCAGTATTTT
CASSGRTLSTDTQYF
>-|TRBV4-2|few|TRBJ2-3
TGTGCCAGCAGCCAAGATGGACGAGATACGCAGTATTTT
CASSQDGRDTQYF
>TRBD2|TRBV27|few|TRBJ2-7
TGTGCCAGCAGTTTATCAGCGGGAGCGGACGAGCAGTACTTC
CASSLSAGADEQYF
>TRBD2|TRBV4-3|few|TRBJ2-1
TGCGCCAGCAGCCAATCGGGACTAGCGGGAGGACCCCAGAATGAGCAGTTCTTC
CASSQSGLAGGPQNEQFF
>-|TRBV10-1|few|TRBJ2-7
TGCGCCAGCAGTGAGGGGTCTAGCTACGAGCAGTACTTC
CASSEGSSYEQYF
>-|TRBV15|few|TRBJ2-3
TGTGCCACCAGCAGGCCCTTGGGGGCGCAGTATTTT
CATSRPLGAQYF
>-|TRBV28|-|TRBJ1-4
TGTGCCAGCAGTTTATATGTTGAAAAACTGTTTTTT
CASSLYVEKLFF